These 17 T cell receptor beta chains were sequenced from one sample in a study of T-cell reconstitution after alpha-beta-depleted transplantation in children. A TCRbeta library incorporating unique molecular identifiers was prepared. Each CDR3 protein gets one entry after TCRdb re-called the PCR reads with MiXCR. Altogether 450,000 to 600,000 distinct CDR3 sequences are present, 8% to 11% being singletons, with the ten largest covering 2% to 2.5%. Sequenced here: PBMCs, sampled before TCRalphabeta/CD19-depleted stem cell transplant. The receptors shown here come from a child aged 2 to 15 with inherited bone marrow failure, due to receive a stem cell transplant.

This clonotype occurred many times. V gene TRBV3-1 combines with J gene TRBJ2-3; D remains ambiguous. In germline, CDR1 is LGHDT, CDR2 YNNKEL (reference sequence). This CDR3 region has 15 residues. V was cut by 2 bases and J by 6 bases, with 15 bases left in between. CDR3 residues: CASSQLLTERDTQYF. As DNA, the CDR3 is TGTGCCAGCAGCCAACTCTTGACGGAAAGGGATACGCAGTATTTT.

This clonotype has ten or more counts. This chain connects TRBV4-3 to TRBJ2-1; unclear D gene. CDR1 and CDR2 (germline): LGHNA, YSLEER. V was shortened by 1 base and J by 12 bases, with 10 bases between the two germline ends. The CDR3 totals 12 residues. CDR3 coding DNA: TGCGCCAGCAGCCAAGGTTCGGATGGGCAGTTCTTC. Protein product: CASSQGSDGQFF.

There are a few counts of this clonotype. The chain uses TRBV5-1 and TRBJ2-1; possibly TRBD1 for D (5 bases). V dropped 4 bases and J dropped 2 bases, with 16 bases sitting between them. The germline CDR1 and CDR2 sequences are SGHRS and YFSETQ. The CDR3 runs 16 residues. DNA of the CDR3: TGCGCCAGCAGCCTCCAGGGAAGCAGCACCTACAATGAGCAGTTCTTC. Protein product: CASSLQGSSTYNEQFF.

This clonotype has a count of ten or more. This chain connects TRBV10-3 to TRBJ2-7; the match to TRBD1 covers 8 bases. The CDR3 has 11 residues. V shed 8 bases, J shed 6 bases, and the junction held 3 bases outside the gene matches. Germline lookup yields CDR1 ENHRY and CDR2 SYGVKD. CDR3 residues: CAIGTGVEQYF. The CDR3 DNA reads as TGTGCCATCGGGACAGGAGTCGAGCAGTACTTC.

The sample holds many counts of this clonotype. V usage is TRBV29-1 and J usage is TRBJ1-2, with TRBD1 matching 7 bases. Losses at the gene ends were 4 bases for V and 4 bases for J; bases not matched to a gene: 6. The germline V gene has CDR1 SQVTM and CDR2 ANQGSEA. The CDR3 sequence is 13 residues long. CDR3 bases: TGCAGCGTTGGGAGGACAGGTCTCTATGGCTACACCTTC. Protein: CSVGRTGLYGYTF.

This clonotype was seen many times. The chain carries TRBV5-6 and TRBJ1-1; D may be TRBD1 (5 bases). This CDR3 comprises 14 residues. Trimming pared 7 bases from V and 4 bases from J, leaving 17 bases between. Germline-derived CDR1 and CDR2 are SGHDT and YYEEEE. CDR3 region: CASGPWGGGTEAFF. CDR3 sequence (DNA): TGTGCCAGCGGACCTTGGGGCGGGGGCACTGAAGCTTTCTTT.

This clonotype was seen at least ten times. The chain joins TRBV25-1 to TRBJ2-5, with TRBD2 as a possible D gene (5 bases). This CDR3 spans 15 amino acids. Germline assignment: CDR1 MGHDK and CDR2 SYGVNS. The V end was cut by 2 bases, the J end by 1 base, with 11 bases between. For the CDR3, the DNA is TGTGCCAGCAGTGAAAAGTTGCTAGCCCAAGAGACCCAGTACTTC. This encodes CASSEKLLAQETQYF. Variable domain in full (rest from reference TRBV25-1 and TRBJ2-5): EADIYQTPRYLVIGTGKKITLECSQTMGHDKMYWYQQDPGMELHLIHYSYGVNSTEKGDLSSESTVSRIRTEHFPLTLESARPSHTSQYLCASSEKLLAQETQYFGPGTRLLVL.

The CDR3 loop is CASSLGFRGSYEQYF. CDR3 nucleotide sequence: TGTGCCAGCAGTTTAGGATTTCGGGGGTCCTACGAGCAGTACTTC. The chain couples TRBV12-3 or TRBV12-4 to TRBJ2-7, with D maybe TRBD2 (6 bases). CDR3 length equals 15 residues. The ends were cut back, 1 base at V and 1 base at J, with 11 bases in the middle.

This clonotype was counted ten times or more. V usage is TRBV10-3 and J usage is TRBJ2-1, with D possibly called TRBD1 or TRBD2 (5 bases each). CDR1 and CDR2 from the germline V gene are ENHRY and SYGVKD. V lost 3 bases, J lost 5 bases, and 11 bases lay in between. CDR3 size: 14 residues. CDR3 DNA: TGTGCCATCAGTGATACCGGGACCCACAATGAGCAGTTCTTC. Encoded protein: CAISDTGTHNEQFF.

This clonotype came up a few times. A much larger clone sits a single nucleotide away, making a read error possible. The V gene is TRBV29-1, the J gene TRBJ2-1; 7 bases fit TRBD2. Trimming at V came to 4 bases and at J to 4 bases, leaving 4 bases not matched to a gene. The CDR3 has 13 residues. Germline values: CDR1 SQVTM, CDR2 ANQGSEA. CDR3 in amino acids: CSVVLAVYNEQFF. CDR3 coding DNA: TGCAGCGTTGTCCTAGCGGTGTACAATGAGCAGTTCTTC.

This clonotype was detected ten times or more. The V call is TRBV5-1, the J call TRBJ2-2; D is perhaps TRBD1 (5 bases). V was pared by 0 bases and J by 4 bases, with 10 bases between. The CDR3 loop spans 15 amino acids. Germline V gene data show CDR1 as SGHRS and CDR2 as YFSETQ. Here the CDR3 DNA reads TGCGCCAGCAGCTTGGTCGCAGGGTCCACCGGGGAGCTGTTTTTT. Its translation: CASSLVAGSTGELFF.

The gene calls are TRBV12-3 or TRBV12-4 and TRBJ2-5; D unclear. V shed 7 bases and J shed 1 base, with 10 bases lying between them. CDR3 length: 13 amino acids. CDR3 nucleotide sequence: TGTGCCAGCACCCGATCGGGCCAAGAGACCCAGTACTTC. This codes for CASTRSGQETQYF.

This clonotype was detected ten times or more. The gene calls are TRBV5-1 and TRBJ2-7; D is unresolved. The CDR3 loop spans 14 amino acids. CDR1 and CDR2 from the germline V gene are SGHRS and YFSETQ. V lost 2 bases, J lost 3 bases, and 12 bases lay in between. CDR3 protein: CASSFSTPGYEQYF. The CDR3, as DNA: TGCGCCAGCAGCTTCTCGACCCCCGGCTACGAGCAGTACTTC.

The J gene is TRBJ2-1, the V gene TRBV7-9, with D hard to call. The germline V gene encodes CDR1 SEHNR and CDR2 FQNEAQ (reference sequence). V was shortened by 8 bases and J by 6 bases, with 8 bases between the two germline ends. CDR3 length: 11 residues. The CDR3 coding sequence is TGTGCCAGCTTTATTCCCAATGAGCAGTTCTTC. The encoded protein is CASFIPNEQFF.

This clonotype appeared many times. The chain joins TRBV9 to TRBJ2-5, with TRBD2 matching over 14 bases. V dropped 3 bases and J dropped 0; count of bases not matched to a gene: 4. The CDR3 contains 17 residues. CDR1 SGDLS and CDR2 YYNGEE come from the germline V gene. The CDR3 loop is CASSAGGLAGDQETQYF. DNA for the CDR3: TGTGCCAGCAGCGCGGGGGGACTAGCGGGGGACCAAGAGACCCAGTACTTC.

Many counts were recorded for this clonotype. The gene calls are TRBV29-1 and TRBJ2-7; 7 positions agree with TRBD1. The CDR3 totals 11 residues. Per germline, CDR1 SQVTM and CDR2 ANQGSEA. J gave up 4 bases and V 8 bases, and 5 bases lay outside the gene matches. The CDR3: CSIATGYEQYF. DNA for the CDR3: TGCAGCATAGCGACAGGGTACGAGCAGTACTTC.

The gene calls are TRBV4-3 and TRBJ2-2; no clear D. The CDR3 has 13 residues. CDR1 LGHNA and CDR2 YSLEER come from the germline V gene. V lost 11 bases to trimming and J lost 3 bases, with 13 bases between them. CDR3 sequence: CASRVTYTGELFF. In nucleotides, the CDR3 is TGCGCCTCCCGAGTCACATACACCGGGGAGCTGTTTTTT.